This T cell receptor beta chain derives from a study of blood T cell repertoires in COVID-19. Study-level information: There were acute and convalescent COVID-19 samples, and they came from the United States, Italy and Spain. Sources were T cells, B-cell-depleted T cells, or PBMCs; the material itself was cDNA or gDNA.

V lost 3 bases, J lost 6 bases, and 12 bases stayed unmatched. The length of the CDR3 is 17 residues. The germline V gene has CDR1 SEHNR and CDR2 FQNEAQ (reference sequence). Grouping used clinical history reported by participants in a survey and questionnaire. Per the original data handling: Amplification of reference gene primers provided the estimated nucleated cell counts. Sequencing used immunoSEQ multiplex PCR; TCRdb keeps in-frame clones, though not all of them. Clonal size and the V and J genes are those of that table, whereas D and trimming came from the DNA. The sample carries 150,000 to 200,000 clones, around 82% recorded once.

This receptor was identified in a woman between 45 and 60 years old with acute COVID-19. The specimen was PBMCs or T cells enriched from blood (not recorded which). The V gene is TRBV7-9, the J gene TRBJ2-3; 10 positions agree with TRBD1. The CDR3 is CASSLGGGDRGWDTQYF. The CDR3 coding sequence is TGTGCCAGCAGCTTGGGAGGTGGGGACAGGGGCTGGGATACGCAGTATTTT.